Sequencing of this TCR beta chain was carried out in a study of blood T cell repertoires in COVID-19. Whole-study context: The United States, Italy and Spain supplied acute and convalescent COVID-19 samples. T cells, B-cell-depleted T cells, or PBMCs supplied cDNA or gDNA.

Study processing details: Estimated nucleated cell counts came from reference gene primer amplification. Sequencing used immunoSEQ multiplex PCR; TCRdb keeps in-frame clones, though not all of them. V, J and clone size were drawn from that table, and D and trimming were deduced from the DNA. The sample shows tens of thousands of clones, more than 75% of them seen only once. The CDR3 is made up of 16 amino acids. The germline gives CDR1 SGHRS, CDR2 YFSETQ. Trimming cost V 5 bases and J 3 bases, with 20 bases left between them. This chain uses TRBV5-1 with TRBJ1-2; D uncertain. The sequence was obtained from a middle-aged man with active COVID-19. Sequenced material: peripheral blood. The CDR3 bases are TGCGCCAGCAGACTTGATGAGAAGTCCGGGTACTATGGCTACACCTTC. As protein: CASRLDEKSGYYGYTF.